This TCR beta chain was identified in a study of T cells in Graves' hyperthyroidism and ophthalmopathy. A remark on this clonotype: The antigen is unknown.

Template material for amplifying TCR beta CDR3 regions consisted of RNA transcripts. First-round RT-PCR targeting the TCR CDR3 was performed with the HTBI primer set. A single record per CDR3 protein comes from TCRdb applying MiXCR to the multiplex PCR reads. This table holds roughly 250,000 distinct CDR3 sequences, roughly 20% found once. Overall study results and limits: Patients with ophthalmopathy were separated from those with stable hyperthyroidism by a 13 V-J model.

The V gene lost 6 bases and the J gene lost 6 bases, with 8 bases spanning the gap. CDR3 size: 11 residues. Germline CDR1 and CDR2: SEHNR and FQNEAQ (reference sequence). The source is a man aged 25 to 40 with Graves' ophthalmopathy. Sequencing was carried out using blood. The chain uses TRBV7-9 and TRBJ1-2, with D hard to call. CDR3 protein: CASRGENGYTF. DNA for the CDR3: TGTGCCAGCAGGGGTGAAAATGGCTACACCTTC.